A selection of T cell receptor beta chains follows, all from one sample in a study of long-term antiretroviral therapy in people with HIV. Only in-frame clones appear in the TCRdb table, and some are missing; sequencing was by immunoSEQ multiplex PCR. Among tens of thousands of clones listed, 80% to 85% were seen once. Sample: unsorted PBMCs, taken 0.2 years after starting antiretroviral therapy. The source of these receptors is a woman in her 30s with HIV. Both conserved end residues are part of each CDR3. The D gene is left open where the match is weak. Expanded clones are given a class, and other clones once, few, many or no size at all.

D	V	size	J	CDR3	DNA
TRBD1	TRBV5-1	-	TRBJ2-3	CASSLVIGLAGQGSLDTQYF	TGCGCCAGCAGCTTGGTTATAGGCTTGGCGGGACAGGGAAGTTTAGATACGCAGTATTTT
TRBD1	TRBV7-9	-	TRBJ2-3	CASGTGGSDTQYF	TGTGCCAGCGGGACAGGGGGCTCAGATACGCAGTATTTT
-	TRBV7-9	-	TRBJ1-2	CASSLGGGWYGYTF	TGTGCCAGCAGCTTAGGAGGCGGTTGGTATGGCTACACCTTC
-	TRBV29-1	-	TRBJ1-1	CSVGNTEAFF	TGCAGCGTTGGGAACACTGAAGCTTTCTTT
-	TRBV10-3	-	TRBJ1-5	CAIGSQGNQPQHF	TGTGCCATCGGTAGTCAGGGCAATCAGCCCCAGCATTTT
-	TRBV10-1	-	TRBJ2-4	CASSEGGTKNIQYF	TGCGCCAGCAGTGAGGGGGGAACCAAAAACATTCAGTACTTC
-	TRBV18	-	TRBJ1-1	CASSPPVTSNTEAFF	TGTGCCAGCTCACCACCTGTAACCTCGAACACTGAAGCTTTCTTT
-	TRBV5-1	-	TRBJ1-3	CASSYNGGPSGNTIYF	TGCGCCAGCAGCTACAATGGCGGGCCCTCTGGAAACACCATATATTTT
TRBD1	TRBV27	-	TRBJ1-1	CASRGQANTEAFF	TGTGCCAGCAGGGGACAGGCGAACACTGAAGCTTTCTTT
TRBD2	TRBV30	-	TRBJ2-7	CAWSVGGASYEQYF	TGTGCCTGGAGTGTCGGGGGGGCCTCCTACGAGCAGTACTTC
TRBD1	TRBV14	-	TRBJ2-2	CASSQYEGATGELFF	TGTGCCAGCAGCCAATACGAGGGGGCCACCGGGGAGCTGTTTTTT
-	TRBV30	-	TRBJ1-2	CAWAPQWRANYGYTF	TGTGCCTGGGCCCCCCAGTGGCGGGCTAACTATGGCTACACCTTC
TRBD1	TRBV27	few	TRBJ1-1	CASAERDRGTGRTEAFF	TGTGCCAGCGCGGAGCGGGACAGGGGGACCGGGAGGACTGAAGCTTTCTTT
-	TRBV18	-	TRBJ2-2	CASSRYVSGSGELFF	TGTGCCAGCTCACGTTACGTTTCAGGGTCCGGGGAGCTGTTTTTT
TRBD2	TRBV7-9	-	TRBJ2-1	CASSLPKEAGGSAYNEQFF	TGTGCCAGCAGCCTTCCTAAAGAGGCGGGGGGTAGCGCCTACAATGAGCAGTTCTTC
-	TRBV4-1	few	TRBJ1-1	CASSQDRGEAFF	TGCGCCAGCAGCCAAGATCGTGGGGAAGCTTTCTTT
-	TRBV30	few	TRBJ2-2	CAWSEDNPTGELFF	TGTGCCTGGAGTGAAGACAACCCCACCGGGGAGCTGTTTTTT
-	TRBV25-1	-	TRBJ1-4	CASSEKGRTNEKLFF	TGTGCCAGCAGTGAAAAGGGGAGAACTAATGAAAAACTGTTTTTT
TRBD1	TRBV27	few	TRBJ1-5	CASSLQGAPNQPQHF	TGTGCCAGCAGTCTGCAGGGGGCCCCTAATCAGCCCCAGCATTTT
TRBD1	TRBV30	-	TRBJ1-2	CAWNQGAHDGYTF	TGTGCCTGGAACCAGGGGGCGCACGATGGCTACACCTTC
-	TRBV19	once	TRBJ2-3	CASSIYGGVTDTQYF	TGTGCCAGTAGTATATATGGAGGGGTTACAGATACGCAGTATTTT
TRBD1	TRBV28	-	TRBJ2-2	CASSYPDPKRTGRASNTGELFF	TGTGCCAGCAGTTACCCGGACCCTAAAAGGACAGGCAGGGCGTCTAACACCGGGGAGCTGTTTTTT
-	TRBV12-5	once	TRBJ2-7	CASGLGSGAGYEQYF	TGTGCTAGTGGTTTGGGATCTGGGGCGGGGTACGAGCAGTACTTC
TRBD2	TRBV11-2	-	TRBJ2-1	CASSSTSGAYNEQFF	TGTGCCAGCAGCTCTACTAGCGGGGCCTACAATGAGCAGTTCTTC
TRBD1	TRBV9	-	TRBJ2-1	CASSVLRQGPNNEQFF	TGTGCCAGCAGCGTACTTCGACAGGGGCCAAACAATGAGCAGTTCTTC
TRBD1	TRBV2	few	TRBJ1-2	CASSGQGEVNGYTF	TGTGCCAGCAGTGGACAGGGGGAAGTTAATGGCTACACCTTC
-	TRBV10-1	-	TRBJ2-7	CASSTGSYEQYF	TGCGCCAGCAGTACGGGGTCCTACGAGCAGTACTTC